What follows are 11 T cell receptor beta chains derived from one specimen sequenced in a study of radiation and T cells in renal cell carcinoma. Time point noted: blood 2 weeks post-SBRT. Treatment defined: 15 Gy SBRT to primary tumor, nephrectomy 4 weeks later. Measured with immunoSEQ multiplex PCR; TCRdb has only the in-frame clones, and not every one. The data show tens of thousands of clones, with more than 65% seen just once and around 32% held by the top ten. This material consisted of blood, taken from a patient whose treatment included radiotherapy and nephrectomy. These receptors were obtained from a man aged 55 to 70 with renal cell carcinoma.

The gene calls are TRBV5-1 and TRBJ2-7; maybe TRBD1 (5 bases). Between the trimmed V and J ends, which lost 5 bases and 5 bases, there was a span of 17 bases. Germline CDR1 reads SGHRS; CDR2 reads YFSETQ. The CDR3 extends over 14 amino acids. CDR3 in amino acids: CASSNFQGTNEQYF. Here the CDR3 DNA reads TGCGCCAGCAGTAACTTTCAGGGAACCAACGAGCAGTACTTC.

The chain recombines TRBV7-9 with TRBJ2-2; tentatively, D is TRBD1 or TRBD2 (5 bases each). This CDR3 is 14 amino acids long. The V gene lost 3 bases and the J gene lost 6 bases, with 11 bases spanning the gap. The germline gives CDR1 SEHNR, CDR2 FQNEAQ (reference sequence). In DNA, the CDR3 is TGTGCCAGCAGCTTTAGTGAGGGGCCCGGGGAGCTGTTTTTT. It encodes CASSFSEGPGELFF.

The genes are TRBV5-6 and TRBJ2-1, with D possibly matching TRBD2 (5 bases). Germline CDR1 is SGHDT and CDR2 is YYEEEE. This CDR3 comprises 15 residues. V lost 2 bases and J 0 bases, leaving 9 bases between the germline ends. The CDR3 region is CASSFLASSYNEQFF. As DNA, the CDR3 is TGTGCCAGCAGCTTTTTAGCGAGCTCCTACAATGAGCAGTTCTTC. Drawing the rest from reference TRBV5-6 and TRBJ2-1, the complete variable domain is DAGVTQSPTHLIKTRGQQVTLRCSPKSGHDTVSWYQQALGQGPQFIFQYYEEEERQRGNFPDRFSGHQFPNYSSELNVNALLLGDSALYLCASSFLASSYNEQFFGPGTRLTVL.

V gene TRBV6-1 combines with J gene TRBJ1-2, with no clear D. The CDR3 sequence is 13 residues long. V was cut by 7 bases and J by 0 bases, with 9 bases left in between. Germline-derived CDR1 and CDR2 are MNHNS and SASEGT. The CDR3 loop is CASTGFSNYGYTF. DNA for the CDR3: TGTGCCAGCACCGGGTTCTCTAACTATGGCTACACCTTC.

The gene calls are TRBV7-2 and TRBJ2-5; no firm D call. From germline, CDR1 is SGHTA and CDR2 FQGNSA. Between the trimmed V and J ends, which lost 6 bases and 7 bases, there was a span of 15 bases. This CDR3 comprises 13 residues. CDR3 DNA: TGTGCCAGCAGGTTCCCAGCAGTAGGGACCCAGTACTTC. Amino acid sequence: CASRFPAVGTQYF. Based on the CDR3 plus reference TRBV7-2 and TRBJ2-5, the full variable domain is GAGVSQSPSNKVTEKGKDVELRCDPISGHTALYWYRQSLGQGLEFLIYFQGNSAPDKSGLPSDRFSAERTGGSVSTLTIQRTQQEDSAVYLCASRFPAVGTQYFGPGTRLLVL.

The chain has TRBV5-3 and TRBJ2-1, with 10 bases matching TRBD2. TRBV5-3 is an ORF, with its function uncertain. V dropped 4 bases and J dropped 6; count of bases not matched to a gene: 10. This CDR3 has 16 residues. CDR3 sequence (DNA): TGTGCCAGAAGCGGTTCTAGCGGGAGTCTCCTCAATGAGCAGTTCTTC. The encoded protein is CARSGSSGSLLNEQFF.

The CDR3 protein is CASSFTVNTEAFF. CDR3 bases: TGTGCCAGCAGCTTCACGGTGAACACTGAAGCTTTCTTT. The rearrangement uses TRBV11-2 and TRBJ1-1; unclear D gene. The CDR3 is made up of 13 amino acids. CDR1 SGHAT and CDR2 FQNNGV come from the germline V gene. Deletions cut 3 bases from V and 0 bases from J, with 5 bases between.

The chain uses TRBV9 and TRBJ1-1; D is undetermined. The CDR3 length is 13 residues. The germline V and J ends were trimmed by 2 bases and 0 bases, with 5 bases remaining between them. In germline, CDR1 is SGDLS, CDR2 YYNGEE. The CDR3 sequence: CASSVGMNTEAFF. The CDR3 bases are TGTGCCAGCAGCGTTGGGATGAACACTGAAGCTTTCTTT.

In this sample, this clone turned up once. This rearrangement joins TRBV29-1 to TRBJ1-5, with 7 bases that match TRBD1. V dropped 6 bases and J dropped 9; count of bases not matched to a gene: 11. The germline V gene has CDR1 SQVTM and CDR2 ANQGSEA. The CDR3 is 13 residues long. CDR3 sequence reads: CSVSTGVGRPQHF. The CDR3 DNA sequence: TGCAGCGTGTCTACAGGGGTGGGTCGGCCCCAGCATTTT.

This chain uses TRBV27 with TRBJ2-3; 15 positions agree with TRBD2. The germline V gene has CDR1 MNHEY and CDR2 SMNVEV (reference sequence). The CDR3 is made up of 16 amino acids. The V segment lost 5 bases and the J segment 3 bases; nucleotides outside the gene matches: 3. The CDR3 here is CASSPGTSGRTDTQYF. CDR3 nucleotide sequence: TGTGCCAGCAGTCCTGGGACTAGCGGGAGGACAGATACGCAGTATTTT.

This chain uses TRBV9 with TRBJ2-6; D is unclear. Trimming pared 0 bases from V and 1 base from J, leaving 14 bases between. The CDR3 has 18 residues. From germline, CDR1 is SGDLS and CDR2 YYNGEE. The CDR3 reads CASSVVPGFYSGANVLTF. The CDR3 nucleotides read TGTGCCAGCAGCGTAGTCCCGGGTTTTTATTCTGGGGCCAACGTCCTGACTTTC. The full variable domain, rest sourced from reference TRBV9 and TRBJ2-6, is DSGVTQTPKHLITATGQRVTLRCSPRSGDLSVYWYQQSLDQGLQFLIQYYNGEERAKGNILERFSAQQFPDLHSELNLSSLELGDSALYFCASSVVPGFYSGANVLTFGAGSRLTVL.